One sample yielded the 31 T cell receptor beta chains listed below, sequenced in a study of pediatric ulcerative colitis. One to two pinch biopsies were taken from the rectum during colonoscopy. TCRdb's table, derived via immunoSEQ multiplex PCR, lists solely in-frame clones and lacks some. The sample contains more than 40,000 clones, around 76% of which appear only once. The sequenced sample consisted of gut tissue. The receptors were sampled from a girl aged 10 to 17 with moderate ulcerative colitis.

This chain links TRBV28 with TRBJ1-5, with unresolved D. The germline V gene has CDR1 MDHEN and CDR2 SYDVKM. V lost 2 bases, J lost 7 bases, and 12 bases lay in between. The CDR3 length is 14 residues. The CDR3 region is CASSLASAGQPQHF. The CDR3 DNA follows: TGTGCCAGCAGTTTAGCGTCGGCAGGCCAGCCCCAGCATTTT.

This chain links TRBV18 with TRBJ2-1; 10 nucleotides agree with TRBD2. From germline, CDR1 is KGHSH and CDR2 LQKENI. The CDR3 length is 18 residues. With 3 bases clipped from V and 0 bases from J, the junction kept 8 bases outside the gene matches. For the CDR3, the DNA is TGTGCCAGCTCACCCCTCCAGGCTAGCGGGAGCTCCTACAATGAGCAGTTCTTC. Translation gives CASSPLQASGSSYNEQFF. Complete variable domain (other parts from reference TRBV18 and TRBJ2-1): NAGVMQNPRHLVRRRGQEARLRCSPMKGHSHVYWYRQLPEEGLKFMVYLQKENIIDESGMPKERFSAEFPKEGPSILRIQQVVRGDSAAYFCASSPLQASGSSYNEQFFGPGTRLTVL.

The chain joins TRBV4-1 to TRBJ1-6; 8 nucleotides agree with TRBD1. Trimming removed 5 bases from V and 9 bases from J; junction bases left unmatched: 9. The CDR3 sequence is 15 residues long. The germline V gene has CDR1 MGHRA and CDR2 YSYEKL. The CDR3 DNA reads TGCGCCAGCAGCTTGACGGACAGGGAAGGTTCACCCCTCCACTTT. It codes for CASSLTDREGSPLHF.

Only a few counts were recorded for this clone. Other DNA sequences in the same sample also yield this CDR3. The gene calls are TRBV5-1 and TRBJ1-6; 9 bases line up with TRBD1. V dropped 1 base and J dropped 9; count of bases not matched to a gene: 5. This CDR3 has 15 residues. Germline CDR1 reads SGHRS; CDR2 reads YFSETQ. The CDR3: CASSLKGQGGSPLHF. DNA for the CDR3: TGCGCCAGCAGCTTGAAGGGACAGGGAGGTTCACCCCTCCACTTT.

This clone was detected a few times. The chain couples TRBV19 to TRBJ1-2; D uncertain. The CDR3 extends over 13 amino acids. Germline V gene sequence: CDR1 LNHDA, CDR2 SQIVND (reference sequence). V gave up 6 bases and J gave up 5 bases, with 13 bases separating them. The CDR3 sequence is CASSAQEGYGYTF. In DNA form, the CDR3 reads TGTGCCAGTAGCGCCCAGGAGGGATATGGCTACACCTTC. Full variable domain (outside the CDR3, taken from reference TRBV19 and TRBJ1-2): DGGITQSPKYLFRKEGQNVTLSCEQNLNHDAMYWYRQDPGQGLRLIYYSQIVNDFQKGDIAEGYSVSREKKESFPLTVTSAQKNPTAFYLCASSAQEGYGYTFGSGTRLTVV.

The V gene is TRBV5-8, the J gene TRBJ1-5; 9 bases are a match to TRBD1. CDR1 is SGHTS and CDR2 is YDEGEE in the germline V gene. J gave up 5 bases and V 5 bases, and 8 bases lay outside the gene matches. The CDR3 is 15 residues long. The CDR3 spells CASRAPGQGDQPQHF. The DNA of the CDR3 is TGTGCCAGCAGGGCACCGGGACAGGGAGATCAGCCCCAGCATTTT.

This rearrangement joins TRBV7-9 to TRBJ1-2, with D uncertain. Germline V gives CDR1 SEHNR, CDR2 FQNEAQ (reference sequence). V dropped 1 base and J dropped 1 base, with 4 bases sitting between them. The CDR3 totals 13 residues. In DNA form, the CDR3 reads TGTGCCAGCAGCTTAGACGGTAACTATGGCTACACCTTC. Protein: CASSLDGNYGYTF.

The gene calls are TRBV6-5 and TRBJ2-7; 9 bases line up with TRBD1. With V trimmed by 9 bases and J by 3 bases, 9 bases remained unmatched. Germline loops: CDR1 MNHEY, CDR2 SVGAGI. This CDR3 is 14 amino acids long. CDR3 in amino acids: CASHSPGQGYEQYF. The DNA of the CDR3 is TGTGCCAGTCACTCCCCGGGACAGGGCTACGAGCAGTACTTC.

The rearrangement links TRBV12-5 to TRBJ1-1, with unresolved D. Trimming took off 1 base at V and 8 bases at J, with 17 bases between the two ends. There are 15 residues in the CDR3. Germline V gene sequence: CDR1 LGHNT, CDR2 FRNRAP. The CDR3: CASGLGLTFQSEAFF. The DNA for the CDR3 is TGTGCTAGTGGTTTGGGACTCACTTTCCAGTCGGAAGCTTTCTTT.

V usage is TRBV10-3 and J usage is TRBJ1-3, with D unclear. There are 13 residues in the CDR3. Per the germline V gene, CDR1 is ENHRY and CDR2 is SYGVKD. The ends were cut back, 10 bases at V and 0 bases at J, with 10 bases in the middle. This chain's CDR3 is CATGANSGNTIYF. CDR3 bases: TGTGCCACGGGAGCCAACTCTGGAAACACCATATATTTT.

This chain connects TRBV19 to TRBJ1-5, with 7 bases that match TRBD1. The CDR3 extends over 16 amino acids. V shed 6 bases, J shed 0 bases, and the junction held 8 bases outside the gene matches. From germline, CDR1 is LNHDA and CDR2 SQIVND (reference sequence). This CDR3 is CASSLGTDYSNQPQHF. The CDR3 nucleotides are TGTGCCAGTAGCCTCGGGACAGACTATAGCAATCAGCCCCAGCATTTT.

The chain recombines TRBV19 with TRBJ2-6; D unresolved. Germline V gene sequence: CDR1 LNHDA, CDR2 SQIVND (reference sequence). V gave up 1 base and J gave up 0 bases, with 7 bases separating them. The CDR3 spans 16 residues. The chain's CDR3 is CASSIAYTSGANVLTF. CDR3 bases: TGTGCCAGTAGTATAGCATATACCTCTGGGGCCAACGTCCTGACTTTC. Complete variable domain (other parts from reference TRBV19 and TRBJ2-6): DGGITQSPKYLFRKEGQNVTLSCEQNLNHDAMYWYRQDPGQGLRLIYYSQIVNDFQKGDIAEGYSVSREKKESFPLTVTSAQKNPTAFYLCASSIAYTSGANVLTFGAGSRLTVL.

Only one count was recorded for this clone. V is TRBV4-1 and J is TRBJ1-2, with TRBD1 matching 9 bases. The germline gives CDR1 MGHRA, CDR2 YSYEKL. J lost 4 bases, V lost 0 bases, and 3 bases had no gene match. The CDR3 is 15 amino acids. The CDR3 DNA reads as TGCGCCAGCAGCCAAGAACAGGGGGCGCGCTATGGCTACACCTTC. The encoded protein is CASSQEQGARYGYTF.

CDR3 sequence reads: CASRPGAGTDTQYF. In DNA form, the CDR3 reads TGTGCCAGCAGGCCGGGGGCGGGCACAGATACGCAGTATTTT. This chain connects TRBV2 to TRBJ2-3; possibly TRBD1 or TRBD2 for D (6 bases each). CDR1 is SNHLY and CDR2 is FYNNEI in the germline V gene. CDR3 length: 14 amino acids. V was clipped by 6 bases and J by 1 base, with 11 bases between them.

This chain connects TRBV20-1 to TRBJ2-1; D is undetermined. V was pared by 6 bases and J by 4 bases, with 7 bases between. This CDR3 spans 11 amino acids. CDR1 DFQATT and CDR2 SNEGSKA come from the germline V gene (reference sequence). CDR3 in DNA: TGCAGTGCGGACGGGTACAATGAGCAGTTCTTC. The encoded protein is CSADGYNEQFF.

The chain combines TRBV7-9 with TRBJ1-3; D might be TRBD1 (5 bases). Germline assignment: CDR1 SEHNR and CDR2 FQNEAQ (reference sequence). The CDR3 runs to 17 residues. V was clipped by 1 base and J by 3 bases, with 16 bases between them. The CDR3 protein is CASSLEGTEGFGNTIYF. The DNA for the CDR3 is TGTGCCAGCAGCTTAGAAGGGACGGAGGGGTTTGGAAACACCATATATTTT.

This chain joins TRBV18 and TRBJ2-1; 12 bases map to TRBD2. CDR1 KGHSH and CDR2 LQKENI come from the germline V gene. Trimming cost V 5 bases and J 7 bases; bases outside gene matches: 9. This CDR3 spans 16 amino acids. The chain's CDR3 is CASSYLLAGGLNEQFF. Here the CDR3 DNA reads TGTGCCAGCTCATATCTTCTAGCGGGGGGGCTTAATGAGCAGTTCTTC.

The V and J genes are TRBV7-2 and TRBJ2-1, with D perhaps matching TRBD2 (6 bases). The CDR3 runs to 16 residues. The V gene lost 2 bases and the J gene lost 10 bases, with 21 bases spanning the gap. CDR1 is SGHTA, CDR2 FQGNSA, per germline. The CDR3 sequence: CASSLSIGREAYEQFF. CDR3 DNA sequence: TGTGCCAGCAGCTTATCAATCGGCAGGGAGGCGTACGAGCAGTTCTTC.

Details on this clone: Its ends do not fully match the called genes, so a read error is possible. This chain's CDR3 is CAGSLAGDPRVGEQFF. CDR3 nucleotide sequence: TGTGCCGGCAGCTTAGCGGGGGACCCCCGGGTCGGTGAGCAGTTCTTC. The V and J genes are TRBV7-6 and TRBJ2-1; 9 nucleotides align to TRBD2. CDR3 length: 16 amino acids. Germline loops: CDR1 SGHVS, CDR2 FNYEAQ.

The sample holds a few counts of this clone. V and J are TRBV7-8 and TRBJ1-5, with TRBD1 matching over 10 bases. This CDR3 has 14 amino acids. Trimming cost V 8 bases and J 0 bases; bases outside gene matches: 1. Germline-derived CDR1 and CDR2 are SGHVS and FQNEAQ. Written as DNA, the CDR3 is TGTGCCAGCGGGACAGGGGCTAGCAATCAGCCCCAGCATTTT. Its translation is CASGTGASNQPQHF.

V is TRBV7-3 and J is TRBJ2-3; D is uncertain. The germline V and J ends were trimmed by 3 bases and 3 bases, with 7 bases remaining between them. This CDR3 is built from 13 residues. CDR1 and CDR2 from the germline V gene are SGHTA and FQGTGA. The CDR3 region is CASSLAMTDTQYF. Here the CDR3 DNA reads TGTGCCAGCAGCTTGGCGATGACAGATACGCAGTATTTT.

DNA of the CDR3: TGCGCCAGCAGCTTGGGTGGGGTGGACACTGAAGCTTTCTTT. It yields the protein CASSLGGVDTEAFF. This rearrangement joins TRBV5-1 to TRBJ1-1; no clear D. Deletions cut 0 bases from V and 3 bases from J, with 9 bases between. This CDR3 has 14 residues. CDR1 is SGHRS, CDR2 YFSETQ, per germline.

Points on this clone: One junction end disagrees with the germline gene, perhaps due to a read error. The chain couples TRBV28 to TRBJ2-7; D may be TRBD2 (6 bases). The CDR3 has 16 amino acids. Germline CDR1 MDHEN, CDR2 SYDVKM. CDR3 DNA sequence: TGTGCCAGCAGCCTTGAGATATTGCCAGACGGGAGTTTGGAGACCTTC. It yields the protein CASSLEILPDGSLETF.

The chain is built from TRBV6-1 and TRBJ2-1, with 8 bases that match TRBD2. CDR3 length: 14 residues. The V and J ends lost 7 bases and 5 bases, in that order; junction bases with no gene match: 7. Germline CDR1 MNHNS, CDR2 SASEGT. CDR3 residues: CASKGGRRNNEQFF. CDR3 in DNA: TGTGCCAGCAAGGGCGGGAGGAGGAACAATGAGCAGTTCTTC.

CDR3 sequence (DNA): TGCGCCAGCAGCTTGGTAGGGAATTCGGCAGATACGCAGTATTTT. Protein product: CASSLVGNSADTQYF. The chain joins TRBV5-1 to TRBJ2-3, with D unclear. Trimming pared 0 bases from V and 4 bases from J, leaving 12 bases between. This CDR3 is built from 15 residues. Per germline, CDR1 SGHRS and CDR2 YFSETQ.

The CDR3 region has the DNA TGTGCCAGCAGCCAGGGGACGGATATTATCGATGAGCAGTTCTTC. Its translation: CASSQGTDIIDEQFF. The gene calls are TRBV5-5 and TRBJ2-1; D may be TRBD1 (6 bases). V was trimmed by 4 bases and J by 8 bases, leaving 19 bases between them. The V gene's germline CDR1 is SGHKS and CDR2 YYEKEE (reference sequence). The CDR3 is made up of 15 amino acids. The whole variable domain, filled in from reference TRBV5-5 and TRBJ2-1, reads DAGVTQSPTHLIKTRGQQVTLRCSPISGHKSVSWYQQVLGQGPQFIFQYYEKEERGRGNFPDRFSARQFPNYSSELNVNALLLGDSALYLCASSQGTDIIDEQFFGPGTRLTVL.

This clone was recorded a few times. This rearrangement joins TRBV7-3 to TRBJ1-6; D remains ambiguous. CDR3 length equals 14 residues. V lost 5 bases, J lost 6 bases, and 11 bases lay in between. Germline V CDR1 and CDR2: SGHTA, FQGTGA. The CDR3 loop reads CASSLPGPNSPLHF. CDR3 in DNA: TGTGCCAGCAGCCTGCCGGGCCCTAATTCACCCCTCCACTTT.

This clone was detected once. J is TRBJ2-7 and V is TRBV29-1; no reliable D call. The CDR3 sequence is 13 residues long. V shed 4 bases and J shed 3 bases, with 13 bases lying between them. The germline V gene has CDR1 SQVTM and CDR2 ANQGSEA. For the CDR3, the DNA is TGCAGCGTTGGGGCAGGATCCTTCTACGAGCAGTACTTC. This codes for CSVGAGSFYEQYF.

The chain is built from TRBV7-9 and TRBJ2-7; 8 bases match TRBD1. Trimming took 5 bases from V and 0 from J; bases not matched to a gene: 9. Germline CDR1 is SEHNR and CDR2 is FQNEAQ (reference sequence). The CDR3 length is 16 residues. CDR3 residues: CASSGLGTGLSYEQYF. CDR3 sequence (DNA): TGTGCCAGCAGCGGGTTAGGGACAGGCCTCTCCTACGAGCAGTACTTC.

The chain is built from TRBV29-1 and TRBJ1-1; D gene ambiguous. The CDR3 runs 12 residues. CDR1 is SQVTM, CDR2 ANQGSEA, per germline. V dropped 6 bases and J dropped 2 bases, with 10 bases sitting between them. The DNA of the CDR3 is TGCAGCGTCCGGCAGAGTAACACTGAAGCTTTCTTT. It encodes CSVRQSNTEAFF. The full variable domain, rest sourced from reference TRBV29-1 and TRBJ1-1, is SAVISQKPSRDICQRGTSLTIQCQVDSQVTMMFWYRQQPGQSLTLIATANQGSEATYESGFVIDKFPISRPNLTFSTLTVSNMSPEDSSIYLCSVRQSNTEAFFGQGTRLTVV.

This chain links TRBV29-1 with TRBJ2-3; D may be TRBD1 or TRBD2 (6 bases each). The CDR3 has 14 residues. CDR1 is SQVTM and CDR2 is ANQGSEA in the germline V gene. Trimming stripped 3 bases from V and 6 bases from J, with 16 bases between. CDR3 protein: CSVDSRLGGDTQYF. The CDR3, as DNA: TGCAGCGTTGATTCTAGATTAGGGGGGGATACGCAGTATTTT.